This T cell receptor (beta chain) was identified in a study of low-dose radiotherapy and immunotherapy resistance in tumors. Study details: Fractions of 1 Gy went to Cohort 2 every two weeks, for 13 Gy over 26 weeks. On an every-two-weeks schedule, patients received intravenous nivolumab 240 mg, along with ipilimumab 1 mg/kg every six weeks.

TRAV- and TRBV-specific primers were used for first-strand cDNA, which covered alpha and beta chains. Using a constant-region primer together with a V-primer adapter, TCRs were subjected to approximately 20 PCR cycles of amplification. A single record per CDR3 protein comes from TCRdb applying MiXCR to the reads. The data show tens of thousands of distinct CDR3 sequences, 20% to 25% seen once. Details on this clonotype: This likely came from a read error, as a far larger clone is one base away.

There are 16 residues in the CDR3. Trimming shortened V by 0 bases and J by 7 bases, and 20 bases separated the two germline ends. The germline V gene encodes CDR1 SGHRS and CDR2 YFSETQ. As to time point: after trial treatment. The treatment here: LDRT plus nivolumab, ipilimumab, low-dose cyclophosphamide and aspirin (RACIN trial). Donors received a regimen that comprised nivolumab, ipilimumab, aspirin, low-dose cyclophosphamide and low-dose radiotherapy. Qualifying patients carried advanced solid tumors devoid of tumor-infiltrating lymphocytes. This sample comprised PBMCs, obtained after low-dose radiotherapy plus immunotherapy. This clonotype was obtained from a female donor with ovarian cancer. The rearrangement uses TRBV5-1 and TRBJ2-7, with D maybe TRBD1 (6 bases). The CDR3 reads CASSLDTGTSYNEQYF. The CDR3 DNA reads as TGCGCCAGCAGCTTGGACACAGGGACGTCCTACAATGAGCAGTACTTC.